This T cell receptor beta chain derives from a study of blood T cell repertoires in COVID-19. Turning to the study itself: Collection of acute and convalescent COVID-19 samples took place in the United States, Italy and Spain. In each case, the material was cDNA or gDNA derived from T cells, B-cell-depleted T cells, or PBMCs.

Repertoires were generated with immunoSEQ multiplex PCR, while TCRdb's copy carries only in-frame clones and drops some. Of about 120,000 clones detected, around 87% appear once; the ten largest clones hold 25% to 35%. Germline V gene sequence: CDR1 KGHDR, CDR2 SFDVKD. Trimming stripped 6 bases from V and 3 bases from J, with 11 bases between. The CDR3 runs 13 residues. Material for sequencing was peripheral blood. The clonotype was recovered from a man aged 65 to 79 with active or convalescent COVID-19. The rearrangement joins TRBV24-1 to TRBJ2-7, with D possibly TRBD1 on 6 matching bases. The CDR3 sequence is CATSKTGVYEQYF. DNA of the CDR3: TGTGCCACCAGTAAGACAGGTGTCTACGAGCAGTACTTC.